Reported below is one T cell receptor (beta chain). Its antigen remains undetermined. Within one base of it there is no much larger clone, and no base qualities were kept. The record originates from a study of immune cell composition in non-small cell lung cancer (dated by TCRdb to between 2016 and 2019). At the level of the whole study: Histologic subtype, mostly lung adenocarcinoma or squamous cell carcinoma, was determined with H&E together with p63, CK5, Napsin A and TTF-1 immunohistochemistry. Several tumour specimens that had TCR-beta data belonged to rare histological subtypes and were left out of the subtype comparisons. TCR-beta sequencing (Adaptive Biotechnologies) was performed on some 37 paired NSCLC tumour and non-adjacent lung specimens plus 26 tumour-only specimens. For supplementary cohort #1, made up of 10 lung adenocarcinoma cases, paired tumour/lung TCR-beta sequencing was done and TIL populations were generated so that tumour reactivity could be assessed.

V is cut by 7 bases and J by 4 bases, and the space between the germline ends is 19 bases. In the germline V gene (reference sequence), CDR1 corresponds to LNHDA and CDR2 to SQIVND. Measured from the cysteine to the phenylalanine, the CDR3 is 15 residues long. Only the CDR3 part of the read is kept: 45 bases, read in frame from the first base. TCR-beta CDR3 regions were amplified from genomic DNA by a two-step multiplex PCR, with the second step adding Illumina-compatible adaptors. As a commercial immunoSEQ service, TCR-beta immunosequencing was carried out on an Illumina platform. The authors processed their data as follows. Repertoires were summarised as Top 10 Clones, the percentage of T-cell templates from the ten most frequent sequences, and productive clonality. Productive clonality ranged from 0 to 1, with 1 indicating a monoclonal population. Sequences comprising at least 0.1% of tumour T-cell templates but absent from matched non-adjacent lung were defined as tumour-associated clones and were identified via log10 scatter plots. Analyses were done in GraphPad Prism7 and R, with Student's t-tests for two-group comparisons, ANOVA for stages, and linear regression for relationships. Sourced from immuneACCESS, this table was stored by TCRdb with only in-frame sequences that have V and J called. A share of the clones is absent; for the studies checked, an unresolved V gene accounts for under half, and the remainder has no known explanation. V and J calls and clone size follow that table, whereas D and trimming were derived from the DNA. The sample has over a thousand clones on record, 88% of them singletons. The ten largest clones capture roughly 4.3% of the sample.

The study at large found these results: The reactivity cohort included only around eleven cases, and whether tumour-reactive clones share sequences with the dominant in vivo tumour-associated clones was not shown. Tumour-associated clones >0.5% were found in nearly half of NSCLC cases, namely in around 36% of adenocarcinomas versus about 73% of squamous carcinomas. Across about 10 adenocarcinoma cases, TIL tumour reactivity correlated strongly with maximal tumour-associated clone frequency but not with overall clonality. Lung squamous cell carcinoma tumours had significantly higher Top 10 clone scores and productive clonality than lung adenocarcinoma tumours. No significant correlation was found between smoking pack-years and tumour TCR-beta clonality.

Frozen aliquots of unsorted single-cell suspensions were used for genomic DNA extraction with the QIAamp DNA kit. Tumour samples were surgically resected non-small cell lung cancer tissue. Tissues arrived within 2 hours after resection and were immediately processed into single-cell suspensions. Tissue was mechanically dissociated and enzymatically digested with DNase I, collagenase I and hyaluronidase for approximately 29 minutes at 37 °C, then filtered and RBC-lysed. The sequenced sample was lung tumor tissue. The rearrangement combines TRBV19 with TRBJ1-2; a tentative D match to TRBD1 spans 5 bases. The sequence came from a human donor with non-small cell lung cancer. This receptor has the CDR3 CASTPGGNDPYGYTF. The sequenced DNA: TGTGCCAGTACCCCCGGGGGGAACGACCCCTATGGCTACACCTTC. When the CDR3 is completed using the reference TRBV19 and TRBJ1-2 genes on either side, the full variable domain is DGGITQSPKYLFRKEGQNVTLSCEQNLNHDAMYWYRQDPGQGLRLIYYSQIVNDFQKGDIAEGYSVSREKKESFPLTVTSAQKNPTAFYLCASTPGGNDPYGYTFGSGTRLTVV.